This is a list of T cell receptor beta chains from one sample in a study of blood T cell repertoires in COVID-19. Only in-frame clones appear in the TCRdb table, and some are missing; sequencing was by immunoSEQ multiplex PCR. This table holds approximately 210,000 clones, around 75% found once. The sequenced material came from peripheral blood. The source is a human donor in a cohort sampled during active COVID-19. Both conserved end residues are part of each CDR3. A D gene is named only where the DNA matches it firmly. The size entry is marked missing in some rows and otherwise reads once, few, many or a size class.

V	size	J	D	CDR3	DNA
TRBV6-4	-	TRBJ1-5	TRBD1	CAGYPTGDRAPLSNQPQHF	TGTGCCGGATACCCAACCGGGGACAGGGCGCCTTTGAGCAATCAGCCCCAGCATTTT
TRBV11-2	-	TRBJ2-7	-	CASSSHTGSYEQYF	TGTGCCAGCAGCTCTCACACCGGGTCCTACGAGCAGTACTTC
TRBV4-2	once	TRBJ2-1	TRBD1	CASSHTGTGEYNEQFF	TGTGCCAGCAGCCATACCGGGACAGGGGAATACAATGAGCAGTTCTTC
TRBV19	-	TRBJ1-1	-	CASSVWQGLTEAFF	TGTGCCAGTAGTGTTTGGCAGGGGCTAACTGAAGCTTTCTTT
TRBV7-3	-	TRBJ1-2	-	CASSLDPGSGYGYTF	TGTGCCAGCAGCTTAGATCCGGGTTCGGGCTATGGCTACACCTTC
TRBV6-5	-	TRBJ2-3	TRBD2	CASSYSSSGTDTQYF	TGTGCCAGCAGTTACTCAAGTAGCGGGACAGATACGCAGTATTTT
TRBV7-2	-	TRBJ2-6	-	CASGRGSSGANVLTF	TGTGCCAGCGGGAGAGGGAGCTCTGGGGCCAACGTCCTGACTTTC
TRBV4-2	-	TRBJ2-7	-	CASSQRLEQYF	TGTGCCAGCAGCCAGCGGCTCGAGCAGTACTTC
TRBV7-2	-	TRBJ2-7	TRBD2	CASSYSQREWYEQYF	TGTGCCAGCAGCTACTCCCAGCGGGAGTGGTACGAGCAGTACTTC
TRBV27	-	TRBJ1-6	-	CASRSSYNSPLHF	TGTGCCAGCAGGAGCTCCTATAATTCACCCCTCCACTTT
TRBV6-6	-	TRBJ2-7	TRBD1	CASSRTGALRVYEQYF	TGTGCCAGCAGCCGGACAGGCGCTCTCCGGGTCTACGAGCAGTACTTC
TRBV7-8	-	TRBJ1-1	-	CASSLPIGQLNTEAFF	TGTGCCAGCAGCTTGCCAATCGGACAGCTAAACACTGAAGCTTTCTTT
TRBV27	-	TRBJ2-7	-	CASSQSSTSPEQYF	TGTGCCAGCAGCCAAAGCTCGACAAGCCCCGAGCAGTACTTC
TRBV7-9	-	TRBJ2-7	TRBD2	CASLGSGGPYEQYF	TGTGCCAGCCTAGGGTCGGGAGGTCCCTACGAGCAGTACTTC
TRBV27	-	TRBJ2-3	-	CASSLPGDTQYF	TGTGCCAGCAGTTTGCCCGGGGATACGCAGTATTTT
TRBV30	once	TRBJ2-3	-	CAWSRDSDTQYF	TGTGCCTGGAGTAGGGACTCGGATACGCAGTATTTT